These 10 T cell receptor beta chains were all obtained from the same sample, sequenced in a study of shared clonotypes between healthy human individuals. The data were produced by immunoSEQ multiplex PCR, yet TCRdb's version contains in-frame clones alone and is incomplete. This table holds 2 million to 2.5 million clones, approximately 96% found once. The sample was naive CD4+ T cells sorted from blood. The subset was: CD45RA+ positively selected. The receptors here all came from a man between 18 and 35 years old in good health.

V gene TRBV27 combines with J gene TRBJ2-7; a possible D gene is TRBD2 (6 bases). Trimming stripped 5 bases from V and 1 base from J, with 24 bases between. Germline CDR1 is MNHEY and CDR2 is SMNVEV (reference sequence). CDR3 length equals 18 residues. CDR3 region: CASSPPAPHSGPSYEQYF. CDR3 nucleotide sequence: TGTGCCAGCAGTCCCCCAGCCCCCCATAGCGGCCCGTCCTACGAGCAGTACTTC.

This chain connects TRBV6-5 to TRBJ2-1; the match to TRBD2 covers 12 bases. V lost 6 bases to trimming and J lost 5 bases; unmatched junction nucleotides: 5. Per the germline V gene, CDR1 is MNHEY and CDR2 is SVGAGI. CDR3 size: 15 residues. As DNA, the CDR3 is TGTGCCAGCAGCCCCTGGACTAGCGGGAACAATGAGCAGTTCTTC. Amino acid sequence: CASSPWTSGNNEQFF.

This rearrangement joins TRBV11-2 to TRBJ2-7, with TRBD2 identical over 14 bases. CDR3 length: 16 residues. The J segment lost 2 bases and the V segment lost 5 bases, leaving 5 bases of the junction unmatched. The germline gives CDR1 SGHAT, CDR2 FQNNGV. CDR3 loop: CASSLRLAGGTYEQYF. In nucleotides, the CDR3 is TGTGCCAGCAGCCTCCGACTAGCGGGGGGGACCTACGAGCAGTACTTC.

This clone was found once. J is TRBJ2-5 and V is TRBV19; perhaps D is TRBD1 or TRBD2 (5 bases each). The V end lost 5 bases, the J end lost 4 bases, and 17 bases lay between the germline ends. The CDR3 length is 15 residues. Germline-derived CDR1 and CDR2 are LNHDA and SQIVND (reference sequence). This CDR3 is CASSDRPLGRETQYF. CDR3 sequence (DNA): TGTGCCAGTAGTGACAGACCCCTAGGGAGAGAGACCCAGTACTTC.

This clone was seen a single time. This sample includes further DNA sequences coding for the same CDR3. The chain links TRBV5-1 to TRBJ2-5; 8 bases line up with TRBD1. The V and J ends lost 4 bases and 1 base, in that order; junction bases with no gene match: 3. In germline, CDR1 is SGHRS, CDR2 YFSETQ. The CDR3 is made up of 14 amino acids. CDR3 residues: CASSLQGGQETQYF. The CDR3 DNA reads TGCGCCAGCAGCCTACAGGGGGGCCAAGAGACCCAGTACTTC.

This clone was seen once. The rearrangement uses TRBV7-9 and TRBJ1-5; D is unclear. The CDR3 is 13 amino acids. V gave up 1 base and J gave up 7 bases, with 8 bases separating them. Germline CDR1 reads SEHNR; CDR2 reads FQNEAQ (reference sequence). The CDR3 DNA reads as TGTGCCAGCAGCTTAGGTATGGAGCAGCCCCAGCATTTT. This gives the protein CASSLGMEQPQHF.

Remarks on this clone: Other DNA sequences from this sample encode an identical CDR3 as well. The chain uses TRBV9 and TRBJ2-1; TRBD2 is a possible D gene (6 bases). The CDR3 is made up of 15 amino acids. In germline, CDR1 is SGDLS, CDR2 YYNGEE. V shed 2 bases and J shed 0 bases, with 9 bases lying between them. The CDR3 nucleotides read TGTGCCAGCAGCGTCGATAGCGGCTCCTACAATGAGCAGTTCTTC. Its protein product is CASSVDSGSYNEQFF.

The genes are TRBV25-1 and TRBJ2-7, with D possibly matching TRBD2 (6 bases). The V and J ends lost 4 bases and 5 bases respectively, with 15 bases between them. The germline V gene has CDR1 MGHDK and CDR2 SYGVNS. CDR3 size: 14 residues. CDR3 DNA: TGTGCCAGCAGTGCTCCGGGACTCACGGACGAGCAGTACTTC. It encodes CASSAPGLTDEQYF.

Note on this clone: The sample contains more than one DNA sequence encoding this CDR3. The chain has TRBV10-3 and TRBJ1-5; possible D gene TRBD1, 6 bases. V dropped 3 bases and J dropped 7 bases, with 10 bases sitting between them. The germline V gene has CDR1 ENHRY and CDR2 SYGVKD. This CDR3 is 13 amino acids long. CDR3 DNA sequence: TGTGCCATCAGTGAATCAGGGGTCCAGCCCCAGCATTTT. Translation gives CAISESGVQPQHF.

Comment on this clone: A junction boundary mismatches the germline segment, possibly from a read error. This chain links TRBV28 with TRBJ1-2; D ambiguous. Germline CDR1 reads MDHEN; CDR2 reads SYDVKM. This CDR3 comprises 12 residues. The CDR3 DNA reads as TGTGCCAGCAGTTCCCTGAACTATGGCTACATCTTC. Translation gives CASSSLNYGYIF.